Listed here are 18 T cell receptor beta chains from one sample, sequenced in a study of blood T cell repertoires in COVID-19. The repertoire was sequenced with immunoSEQ multiplex PCR; TCRdb's copy has only in-frame clones and lacks some. The table includes 50,000 or so clones, 75% to 85% detected once. Sequenced: peripheral blood. These receptors all come from a middle-aged man with acute or convalescent COVID-19.

CDR3: CASSLAPIVEQYF. CDR3 bases: TGTGCCAGCAGCTTAGCCCCTATCGTCGAGCAGTACTTC. The V call is TRBV7-9, the J call TRBJ2-7; D ambiguous. The V gene lost 0 bases and the J gene lost 6 bases, with 9 bases spanning the gap. The germline V gene has CDR1 SEHNR and CDR2 FQNEAQ (reference sequence). This CDR3 is built from 13 residues.

In its sample, this clone was seen once. The rearrangement links TRBV9 to TRBJ2-2; the match to TRBD1 covers 7 bases. Germline V lookup: CDR1 SGDLS, CDR2 YYNGEE. There are 14 residues in the CDR3. Losses at the gene ends were 0 bases for V and 8 bases for J; bases not matched to a gene: 4. CDR3 sequence (DNA): TGTGCCAGCAGCGTAGAAGGGGGCAATGGGGAGCTGTTTTTT. Translated: CASSVEGGNGELFF.

The chain carries TRBV24-1 and TRBJ2-2; D may be TRBD1 (5 bases). Trimming took off 5 bases at V and 1 base at J, with 7 bases between the two ends. Germline V lookup: CDR1 KGHDR, CDR2 SFDVKD. The CDR3 sequence is 14 residues long. This CDR3 is CATSVTGNTGELFF. The CDR3 coding sequence is TGTGCCACCAGTGTTACAGGGAACACCGGGGAGCTGTTTTTT.

The chain combines TRBV21-1 with TRBJ1-3. TRBV21-1 is shown as a pseudogene. The CDR3 runs 15 residues. DNA of the CDR3: TGTGCCAGCAGCAAGAACCGGTTCTCTGGAAACACCATATATTTT. As protein: CASSKNRFSGNTIYF.

This clone was seen more than once but under ten times. This chain uses TRBV5-1 with TRBJ1-3; TRBD1 matches 10 bases. The CDR3 contains 16 residues. Looked up from germline, CDR1 is SGHRS and CDR2 is YFSETQ. The junction had 7 bases not matched to a gene; V was cut back by 3 bases and J by 4 bases. The CDR3, as DNA: TGCGCCAGCAGCTCAGGGACAGGGGCCGGAGGAAACACCATATATTTT. It encodes CASSSGTGAGGNTIYF.

The CDR3 nucleotides read TGTGCCACCAGCAGAGATCCGGGGGTCACTGAAGCTTTCTTT. This gives the protein CATSRDPGVTEAFF. The chain couples TRBV15 to TRBJ1-1; D is possibly TRBD1 (5 bases). This CDR3 has 14 residues. Germline CDR1 and CDR2: LNHNV and YYDKDF (reference sequence). Trimming removed 0 bases from V and 4 bases from J, with 9 bases in between.

The CDR3, as DNA: TGTGCCAGCAGCCCCTTTAGAGCTGGGGCCAACGTCCTGACTTTC. The encoded protein is CASSPFRAGANVLTF. This chain joins TRBV7-9 and TRBJ2-6; the D is unclear. The germline gives CDR1 SEHNR, CDR2 FQNEAQ (reference sequence). This CDR3 is 15 amino acids long. The V end was cut by 5 bases, the J end by 2 bases, with 10 bases between.

The CDR3 DNA follows: TGTGCCAGCAGCTTAGAGGTACCAGAGGGCGACTATGGCTACACCTTC. Residues: CASSLEVPEGDYGYTF. This sequence joins TRBV7-9 and TRBJ1-2; D is uncertain. With 1 base removed from V and 3 bases from J, the gap between germline ends came to 15 bases. This CDR3 has 16 amino acids. CDR1 is SEHNR, CDR2 FQNEAQ, per germline (reference sequence).

The CDR3 here is CASRGRGKVAGELFF. DNA for the CDR3: TGTGCCAGCAGGGGGAGAGGGAAGGTAGCCGGGGAGCTGTTTTTT. The chain employs TRBV6-5 and TRBJ2-2, with D tentatively TRBD2 (5 bases). V shed 6 bases and J shed 6 bases, with 17 bases lying between them. Germline V gene sequence: CDR1 MNHEY, CDR2 SVGAGI. The CDR3 consists of 15 residues.

V gene TRBV5-6 combines with J gene TRBJ2-2; D unresolved. Trimming removed 3 bases from V and 8 bases from J, with 11 bases in between. The CDR3 is 13 amino acids. The germline V gene encodes CDR1 SGHDT and CDR2 YYEEEE. The CDR3 DNA follows: TGTGCCAGCAGCTCATTACAGTTTGGGGAGCTGTTTTTT. It translates to CASSSLQFGELFF. Filled out from reference TRBV5-6 and TRBJ2-2, the complete variable domain reads DAGVTQSPTHLIKTRGQQVTLRCSPKSGHDTVSWYQQALGQGPQFIFQYYEEEERQRGNFPDRFSGHQFPNYSSELNVNALLLGDSALYLCASSSLQFGELFFGEGSRLTVL.

The rearrangement uses TRBV18 and TRBJ1-5; unclear D gene. V was clipped by 2 bases and J by 5 bases, with 10 bases between them. Germline CDR1 KGHSH, CDR2 LQKENI. This CDR3 region has 14 residues. CDR3 region: CASSPLRVDQPQHF. CDR3 DNA sequence: TGTGCCAGCTCACCATTGAGGGTCGATCAGCCCCAGCATTTT.

V is TRBV30 and J is TRBJ2-7, with D possibly matching TRBD2 (6 bases). V was cut by 0 bases and J by 0 bases, with 9 bases left in between. The germline V gene has CDR1 GTSNPN and CDR2 SVGIG (reference sequence). The CDR3 runs to 14 residues. The DNA for the CDR3 is TGTGCCTGGAGTGTAGTGGGGGGCTCCTACGAGCAGTACTTC. It encodes CAWSVVGGSYEQYF.

The CDR3 here is CASSPRQGIDYGYTF. The CDR3 coding sequence is TGTGCCAGCTCACCCCGACAGGGTATCGACTATGGCTACACCTTC. V is TRBV18 and J is TRBJ1-2; TRBD1 agrees at 7 bases. The trim removed 3 bases at V and 3 bases at J, leaving 7 bases unmatched. This CDR3 contains 15 residues. CDR1 and CDR2 from the germline V gene are KGHSH and LQKENI. Combining the CDR3 with reference TRBV18 and TRBJ1-2 gives the whole variable domain NAGVMQNPRHLVRRRGQEARLRCSPMKGHSHVYWYRQLPEEGLKFMVYLQKENIIDESGMPKERFSAEFPKEGPSILRIQQVVRGDSAAYFCASSPRQGIDYGYTFGSGTRLTVV.

Only a few counts were recorded for this clone. V and J are TRBV12-5 and TRBJ1-3; maybe TRBD1 (6 bases). The germline V and J ends were trimmed by 5 bases and 0 bases, with 11 bases remaining between them. CDR3 length: 15 residues. The germline gives CDR1 LGHNT, CDR2 FRNRAP. CDR3 amino acids: CASGHGQYSGNTIYF. The CDR3 nucleotides read TGTGCTAGTGGTCATGGACAGTACTCTGGAAACACCATATATTTT.

The gene calls are TRBV5-1 and TRBJ1-3, with 7 bases matching TRBD1. Germline CDR1 and CDR2: SGHRS and YFSETQ. Losses at the gene ends were 5 bases for V and 3 bases for J; bases not matched to a gene: 8. The CDR3 is made up of 15 amino acids. The CDR3, as DNA: TGCGCCAGCAGGCTGGGACAGAGCAATGGAAACACCATATATTTT. Translating gives CASRLGQSNGNTIYF.

The genes are TRBV15 and TRBJ1-3, with D perhaps matching TRBD1 (5 bases). Germline V gene sequence: CDR1 LNHNV, CDR2 YYDKDF (reference sequence). This CDR3 has 14 residues. V was pared by 2 bases and J by 1 base, with 6 bases between. This CDR3 reads CATSRQGSGNTIYF. CDR3 coding DNA: TGTGCCACCAGCAGACAGGGTTCTGGAAACACCATATATTTT.

V usage is TRBV5-4 and J usage is TRBJ1-3, with unresolved D. The CDR3 contains 14 residues. Germline loops: CDR1 SGHNT, CDR2 YYREEE (reference sequence). Trimming pared 4 bases from V and 0 bases from J, leaving 8 bases between. The CDR3 nucleotides read TGTGCCAGCAGCCCCAGTGACTCTGGAAACACCATATATTTT. This codes for CASSPSDSGNTIYF.

The chain uses TRBV7-9 and TRBJ2-3; 8 bases are a match to TRBD1. Germline CDR1 reads SEHNR; CDR2 reads FQNEAQ (reference sequence). J was trimmed by 3 bases and V by 4 bases; bases with no gene match: 15. The CDR3 extends over 18 amino acids. The CDR3 is CASSSNWGRTGPTDTQYF. CDR3 DNA: TGTGCCAGCAGCTCTAACTGGGGTAGGACAGGGCCGACAGATACGCAGTATTTT. The full variable domain, rest sourced from reference TRBV7-9 and TRBJ2-3, is DTGVSQNPRHKITKRGQNVTFRCDPISEHNRLYWYRQTLGQGPEFLTYFQNEAQLEKSRLLSDRFSAERPKGSFSTLEIQRTEQGDSAMYLCASSSNWGRTGPTDTQYFGPGTRLTVL.